This T cell receptor beta chain derives from a study of T cells in Graves' hyperthyroidism and ophthalmopathy. The table lists this clonotype with a few counts. The germline gives CDR1 DFQATT, CDR2 SNEGSKA (reference sequence). V was trimmed by 4 bases and J by 1 base, leaving 8 bases between them. CDR3 length: 12 amino acids. Amplification of TCR beta CDR3 regions used RNA as the template. Using the HTBI primer set, a first-round RT-PCR was run on the TCR CDR3. TCRdb recomputed calls from the multiplex PCR reads with MiXCR, one row per CDR3 protein. The top ten clones hold approximately 29% of a sample with a few hundred thousand distinct CDR3 sequences, 15% of them seen once.

The sample was blood. V and J are TRBV20-1 and TRBJ2-7; D remains ambiguous. The sequence was collected from a woman aged 30 to 39 with Graves' hyperthyroidism. DNA of the CDR3: TGCAGTGCTATACGAGAGTCCTACGAGCAGTACTTC. It translates to CSAIRESYEQYF.